The T cell receptor (beta chain) under discussion was sequenced for a study of blood T cell repertoires in COVID-19. Overall study: Collection of acute and convalescent COVID-19 samples took place in the United States, Italy and Spain. T cells, B-cell-depleted T cells, or PBMCs supplied cDNA or gDNA.

This clone came up many times. J was trimmed by 1 base and V by 4 bases; bases with no gene match: 8. This CDR3 has 18 amino acids. Germline loops: CDR1 KGHSH, CDR2 LQKENI. Original methodology: Amplified reference gene primers provided the basis for estimating nucleated cell counts. Clones were sequenced by immunoSEQ multiplex PCR, and TCRdb holds only the in-frame ones, with some missing. The DNA was the basis for D and trimming; V, J and clone size are from that table. The sample holds around 67,000 clones, about 81% seen once. The origin of this receptor is a human donor in a cohort sampled during active COVID-19. The sample taken for sequencing was peripheral blood. The rearrangement uses TRBV18 and TRBJ2-6; 9 bases line up with TRBD1. The CDR3 protein is CASSRPGQGLSGANVLTF. CDR3 DNA: TGTGCCAGCTCACGCCCGGGACAGGGCTTATCTGGGGCCAACGTCCTGACTTTC.